This TCR beta chain stems from a study of technical replicates of blood from several donors. TCRdb keeps only in-frame clones here, not all; method: immunoSEQ multiplex PCR. The table lists some 99,000 clones, about 95% of them singletons. Germline assignment: CDR1 WNHNN and CDR2 SYGVQD (reference sequence). This CDR3 spans 17 amino acids. V lost 5 bases and J lost 3, with 17 bases in between. The table lists this clone with a count of one. The genes are TRBV10-1 and TRBJ1-6, with D tentatively TRBD1 (6 bases). This TCR derives from a human donor in good health. Sequences were obtained from T cells isolated from PBMCs. DNA of the CDR3: TGCGCCAGCAGTCTCATACAGGGCCGCATCTATAATTCACCCCTCCACTTT. Residues: CASSLIQGRIYNSPLHF.